The clone carrying this TCR beta chain appeared a few times. The record originates from a study of patients and donors after allogeneic stem cell transplantation. The germline V gene has CDR1 SGHRS and CDR2 YFSETQ. Unmatched junction bases numbered 2, after V lost 3 bases and J lost 4 bases. This CDR3 contains 13 residues. TCRdb recomputed calls from the RT-PCR reads with MiXCR, one row per CDR3 protein. In the table there are under 35,000 distinct CDR3 sequences, 37% of which are singletons. Sequencing was done on a sample of blood, either unsorted or a sorted T cell fraction (not recorded which). The gene calls are TRBV5-1 and TRBJ1-2; 8 nucleotides line up with TRBD1. The receptor comes from a human donor who was either an allogeneic HSCT recipient or a stem cell or donor lymphocyte infusion donor (not recorded which). It is not recorded whose cells these are; they may come from a transplant donor. CDR3 amino acids: CASSSGQGYGYTF. Here the CDR3 DNA reads TGCGCCAGCAGCTCCGGACAGGGCTATGGCTACACCTTC.